This T cell receptor beta chain was retrieved from a study of T cell responses to AZD1222 COVID-19 vaccine. V was shortened by 7 bases and J by 4 bases, with 18 bases between the two germline ends. The germline V gene has CDR1 SGHKS and CDR2 YYEKEE (reference sequence). This CDR3 has 15 amino acids. Note on this clone: Its antigen is as yet unknown.

Pooled samples include second doses given at about 4 or 12 weeks. Clones were sequenced by immunoSEQ multiplex PCR, and TCRdb holds only the in-frame ones, with some missing. The sample records 150,000 to 200,000 clones, approximately 93% being singletons. Findings and caveats of the study: The peak T cell response came first, and repertoires were sampled only after it. Reportedly, close to half of spike-specific TCRs are directed against unmutated variant regions. Possibly, clonal diversity was underestimated; donors were largely white British and included more females.

This chain connects TRBV5-5 to TRBJ2-1; no clear D gene. The source material was peripheral blood, sampled 28 days after the second AZD1222 dose. This receptor was identified in an adult who received the AZD1222 COVID-19 vaccine. CDR3 in amino acids: CASWTTRVSYNEQFF. CDR3 nucleotide sequence: TGTGCCAGCTGGACCACAAGGGTTTCATACAATGAGCAGTTCTTC.